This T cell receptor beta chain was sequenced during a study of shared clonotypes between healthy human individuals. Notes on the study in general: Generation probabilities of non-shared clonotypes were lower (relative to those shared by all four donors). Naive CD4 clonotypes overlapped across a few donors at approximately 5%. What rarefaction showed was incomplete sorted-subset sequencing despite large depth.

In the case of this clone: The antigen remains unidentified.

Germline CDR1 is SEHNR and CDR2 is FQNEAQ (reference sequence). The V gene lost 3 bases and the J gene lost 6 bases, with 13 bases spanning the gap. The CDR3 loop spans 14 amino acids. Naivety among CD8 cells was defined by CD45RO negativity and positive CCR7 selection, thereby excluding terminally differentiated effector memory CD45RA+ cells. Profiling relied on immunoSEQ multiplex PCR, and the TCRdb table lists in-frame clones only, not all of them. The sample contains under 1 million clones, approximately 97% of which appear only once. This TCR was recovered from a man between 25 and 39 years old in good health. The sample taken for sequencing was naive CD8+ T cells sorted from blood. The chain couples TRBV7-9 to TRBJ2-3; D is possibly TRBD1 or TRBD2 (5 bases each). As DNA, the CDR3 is TGTGCCAGCAGCTTGATACAGTGGGGGGATACGCAGTATTTT. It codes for CASSLIQWGDTQYF.